The source of this TCR beta chain is a study of beta chain features in type 1 diabetes. Study-wide background: Examination of sorted cells across all samples involved around 98 million cells.

Sequenced material consisted of expressed TCRB transcripts (all of the isolated RNA was reverse transcribed). Using immunoSEQ multiplex PCR, the repertoire was profiled, and TCRdb retains in-frame clones only, with some absent. The table shows about 360,000 clones, with over 10% occurring only once. Study-wide results and limits: For type 1 diabetes patients, VDJ junctions showed fewer insertions and more deletions. Type 1 diabetes patients had moderately but significantly shorter TCRB CDR3s in all four CD4+ subsets.

A word on this clone: Its matching antigen is unknown.

Using CD45RO/CCR7/CD25/CD127/CD95/CD27, CD4+ naive, central memory, regulatory and stem cell-like memory cells were sorted. The clonotype originates from a man aged 18 to 29 in good health. The sequencing input was naive CD4+ T cells from blood.

The CDR3 region has the DNA TGTGCCAGCAGCCGGGAGGTTCGATACAATGAGCAGTTCTTC. Its protein product is CASSREVRYNEQFF. This chain connects TRBV6-5 to TRBJ2-1; 7 positions agree with TRBD2. The CDR3 has 14 residues. CDR1 and CDR2 (germline): MNHEY, SVGAGI. V was clipped by 6 bases and J by 4 bases; unmatched bases: 6.